This section outlines one TCR beta chain sequence together with its context. The data originate from a study of blood T cell repertoires in COVID-19. Study summary: The analysed material was cDNA or gDNA that came from T cells, B-cell-depleted T cells, or PBMCs.

This CDR3 is 14 amino acids long. Trimming took 6 bases from V and 9 from J, leaving 18 bases between them. The germline gives CDR1 MNHEY, CDR2 SVGEGT. Original handling: Estimation of nucleated cell counts was performed using reference gene primer amplification. TCRdb's copy holds only in-frame clones and misses some; the assay was immunoSEQ multiplex PCR. V, J and clone size are those of that table, while D and trimming were read from the DNA. Here the sample spans about 74,000 clones, around 88% being singletons. The sample comprised peripheral blood. The receptor comes from a woman older than 75 with active or convalescent COVID-19. The gene calls are TRBV6-2 or TRBV6-3 and TRBJ2-1, with D possibly being TRBD2 (6 bases). CDR3 sequence (DNA): TGTGCCAGCAGCCCATCTTTGACTAGTTTTGAGCAGTTCTTC. It encodes CASSPSLTSFEQFF.